This record covers a single T cell receptor beta chain. Antigen specificity is unknown. Germline loops: CDR1 SNHLY, CDR2 FYNNEI. This CDR3 has 14 residues. The V end lost 4 bases, the J end lost 4 bases, and 11 bases lay between the germline ends. TCRdb used MiXCR to reprocess the reads, holding one entry per CDR3 protein. The top ten hold about 20% of the sample, which has roughly 700,000 distinct CDR3 sequences, about 30% seen once. This record comes from a study of T cell repertoires in cytomegalovirus infection. Study overall: CMV epitopes that were recently identified and HLA-C-restricted were used alongside well-studied HLA-B-restricted ones. Signatures in public TCR beta sequences pointed to both CMV infection and matching HLA type.

Study results and caveats: Cumulative frequency (of public TCR beta family members) identified carriers of CMV plus the relevant HLA. HLA-C-restricted, CMV-specific TCR beta clonotypes were dominant ex vivo.

This receptor was obtained from a human donor in good health (CMV status not recorded). Some clones in this sample may be carry-over from other donors' samples. The chain combines TRBV2 with TRBJ1-5; unclear D gene. This material consisted of cultured PBMCs, taken from culture after CMV antigen stimulation. CDR3 amino acids: CASSAITGNQPQHF. The DNA of the CDR3 is TGTGCCAGCAGTGCCATAACGGGAAATCAGCCCCAGCATTTT.